This is a list of T cell receptor beta chains from one sample in a study of cytomegalovirus exposure and HLA in healthy donors. Data came from immunoSEQ multiplex PCR; TCRdb stores just in-frame clones and leaves some out. The data contain 150,000 or so clones, 80% to 85% of them singletons. The sample comprised PBMCs. These receptors were taken from a man younger than 40 in good health and CMV-seropositive. CDR3s include the opening cysteine and the closing phenylalanine or tryptophan. The order of the fields is D gene, clone size, V gene, J gene, CDR3 protein, CDR3 DNA. A D gene is named only where the DNA matches it firmly. Not all rows give a size; the values are once, few, many and, for expanded clones, a class.

>NA|many|TRBV11-2|TRBJ2-3
CASSLGGAAGFRRDTQYF
TGTGCCAGCAGCTTAGGGGGGGCAGCGGGATTCCGTCGAGATACGCAGTATTTT
>TRBD2|NA|TRBV27|TRBJ2-1
CASSFRTSGNNEQFF
TGTGCCAGCAGTTTCAGGACTAGCGGAAACAATGAGCAGTTCTTC
>NA|NA|TRBV10-1|TRBJ1-2
CASSVPPGTFNYGYTF
TGCGCCAGCAGTGTCCCTCCAGGCACCTTTAACTATGGCTACACCTTC
>NA|NA|TRBV5-1|TRBJ2-2
CASSLVSGMVAGELFF
TGCGCCAGCAGCTTGGTTTCGGGGATGGTAGCCGGGGAGCTGTTTTTT
>NA|NA|TRBV30|TRBJ2-7
CAATGQTFLYEQYF
TGTGCCGCAACAGGACAGACTTTTCTCTACGAGCAGTACTTC
>NA|NA|TRBV5-8|TRBJ1-1
CASSLGGSVNTEAFF
TGTGCCAGCAGCTTAGGGGGTTCGGTTAACACTGAAGCTTTCTTT
>NA|NA|TRBV5-1|TRBJ2-6
CASSWGGQARSGANVLTF
TGCGCCAGCAGCTGGGGGGGACAGGCACGCTCTGGGGCCAACGTCCTGACTTTC
>TRBD2|NA|TRBV2|TRBJ2-4
CASSRLAGEHIQYF
TGTGCCAGCAGTCGACTAGCGGGAGAACACATTCAGTACTTC
>TRBD1|NA|TRBV5-8|TRBJ1-5
CASSLVGQGYQPQHF
TGTGCCAGCAGCTTGGTGGGACAGGGTTATCAGCCCCAGCATTTT
>TRBD1|NA|TRBV9|TRBJ2-3
CASSFEPGQTIDTQYF
TGTGCCAGCAGCTTCGAGCCGGGACAGACTATAGATACGCAGTATTTT
>NA|NA|TRBV5-4|TRBJ2-1
CASTQGGNEQFF
TGTGCCAGCACGCAGGGCGGCAATGAGCAGTTCTTC
>TRBD2|NA|TRBV11-2|TRBJ2-7
CASSAGSVAGSYEQYF
TGTGCCAGCAGCGCGGGGTCTGTAGCGGGCTCCTACGAGCAGTACTTC
>TRBD1|NA|TRBV5-1|TRBJ1-5
CASSLTFGTGVKSQHF
TGCGCCAGCAGCTTAACGTTCGGGACAGGGGTTAAGTCCCAGCATTTT
>TRBD2|NA|TRBV4-1|TRBJ2-3
CASSHRTSGSRDTQYF
TGCGCCAGCAGCCATAGGACTAGCGGGAGTAGAGATACGCAGTATTTT
>NA|NA|TRBV5-1|TRBJ2-6
CASSFGGSLSGANVLTF
TGCGCCAGCAGCTTCGGAGGGAGCCTCTCTGGGGCCAACGTCCTGACTTTC
>TRBD1|NA|TRBV6-6|TRBJ1-4
CASSYPEDREGEKLFF
TGTGCCAGCAGTTACCCCGAGGACAGGGAAGGTGAAAAACTGTTTTTT
>NA|NA|TRBV5-4|TRBJ2-5
CASSHSSRVGETQYF
TGTGCCAGCAGCCACTCATCGAGAGTCGGGGAGACCCAGTACTTC
>TRBD1|NA|TRBV6-5|TRBJ1-1
CASSYDEGAGTEAFF
TGTGCCAGCAGTTACGACGAGGGGGCGGGCACTGAAGCTTTCTTT
>TRBD2|NA|TRBV7-3|TRBJ2-1
CASSPAGGGYEQFF
TGTGCCAGCAGCCCAGCGGGAGGGGGCTATGAGCAGTTCTTC
>NA|few|TRBV7-9|TRBJ1-2
CASSLLTDGYTF
TGTGCCAGCAGCTTATTGACTGATGGCTACACCTTC
>NA|NA|TRBV30|TRBJ1-4
CAWSRGQNEKLFF
TGTGCCTGGAGTCGGGGTCAAAATGAAAAACTGTTTTTT
>TRBD2|NA|TRBV29-1|TRBJ2-7
CTVGVAGGEQYF
TGCACCGTTGGAGTAGCGGGCGGTGAGCAGTACTTC
>NA|NA|TRBV2|TRBJ2-2
CASSETVTSGELFF
TGTGCCAGCAGTGAAACAGTAACGTCTGGGGAGCTGTTTTTT
>NA|few|TRBV9|TRBJ1-6
CASSAQFGGLNSPLHF
TGTGCCAGCAGCGCCCAGTTTGGCGGCCTTAATTCACCCCTCCACTTT
>TRBD2|NA|TRBV6-5|TRBJ2-1
CASSYSAGGVNEQFF
TGTGCCAGCAGTTACTCCGCGGGAGGGGTGAATGAGCAGTTCTTC
>NA|NA|TRBV6-6|TRBJ1-2
CASSYSYGGDGYTF
TGTGCCAGCAGTTACTCCTACGGAGGAGATGGCTACACCTTC
>NA|NA|TRBV6-5|TRBJ1-1
CASSYSWGENTEAFF
TGTGCCAGCAGTTACTCATGGGGGGAAAACACTGAAGCTTTCTTT
>TRBD2|once|TRBV5-6|TRBJ2-7
CASSSGGTYEQYF
TGTGCCAGCAGCTCCGGGGGGACTTACGAGCAGTACTTC
>NA|NA|TRBV5-1|TRBJ1-4
CASSPGHGREKLFF
TGCGCCAGCAGCCCGGGACACGGACGCGAAAAACTGTTTTTT